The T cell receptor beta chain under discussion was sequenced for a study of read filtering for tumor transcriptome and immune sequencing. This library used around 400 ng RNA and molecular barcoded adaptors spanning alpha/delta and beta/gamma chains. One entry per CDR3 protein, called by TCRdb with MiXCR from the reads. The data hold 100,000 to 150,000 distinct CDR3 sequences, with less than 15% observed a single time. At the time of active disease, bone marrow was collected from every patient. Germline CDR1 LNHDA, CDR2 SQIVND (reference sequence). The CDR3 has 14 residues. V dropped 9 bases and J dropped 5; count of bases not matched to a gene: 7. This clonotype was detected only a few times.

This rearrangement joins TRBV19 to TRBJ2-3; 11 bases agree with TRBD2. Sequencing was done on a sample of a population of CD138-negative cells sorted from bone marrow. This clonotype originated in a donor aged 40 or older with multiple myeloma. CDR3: CARNLAGGGDTQYF. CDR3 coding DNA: TGTGCCAGAAACCTAGCGGGAGGCGGAGATACGCAGTATTTT.